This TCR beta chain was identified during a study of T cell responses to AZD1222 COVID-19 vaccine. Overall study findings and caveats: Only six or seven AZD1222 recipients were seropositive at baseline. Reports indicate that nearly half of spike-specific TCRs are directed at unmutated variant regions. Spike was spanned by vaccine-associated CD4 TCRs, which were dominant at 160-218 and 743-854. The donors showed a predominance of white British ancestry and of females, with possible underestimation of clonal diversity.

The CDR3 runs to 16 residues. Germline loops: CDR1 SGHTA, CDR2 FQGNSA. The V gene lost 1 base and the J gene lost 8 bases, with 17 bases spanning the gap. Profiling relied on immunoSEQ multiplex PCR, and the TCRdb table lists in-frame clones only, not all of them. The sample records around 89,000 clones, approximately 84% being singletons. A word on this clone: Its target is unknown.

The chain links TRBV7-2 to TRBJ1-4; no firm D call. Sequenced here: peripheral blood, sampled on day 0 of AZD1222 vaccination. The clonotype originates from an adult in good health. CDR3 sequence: CASSLVGGQLGEKLFF. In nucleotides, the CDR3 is TGTGCCAGCAGCTTAGTAGGAGGGCAATTGGGGGAAAAACTGTTTTTT.